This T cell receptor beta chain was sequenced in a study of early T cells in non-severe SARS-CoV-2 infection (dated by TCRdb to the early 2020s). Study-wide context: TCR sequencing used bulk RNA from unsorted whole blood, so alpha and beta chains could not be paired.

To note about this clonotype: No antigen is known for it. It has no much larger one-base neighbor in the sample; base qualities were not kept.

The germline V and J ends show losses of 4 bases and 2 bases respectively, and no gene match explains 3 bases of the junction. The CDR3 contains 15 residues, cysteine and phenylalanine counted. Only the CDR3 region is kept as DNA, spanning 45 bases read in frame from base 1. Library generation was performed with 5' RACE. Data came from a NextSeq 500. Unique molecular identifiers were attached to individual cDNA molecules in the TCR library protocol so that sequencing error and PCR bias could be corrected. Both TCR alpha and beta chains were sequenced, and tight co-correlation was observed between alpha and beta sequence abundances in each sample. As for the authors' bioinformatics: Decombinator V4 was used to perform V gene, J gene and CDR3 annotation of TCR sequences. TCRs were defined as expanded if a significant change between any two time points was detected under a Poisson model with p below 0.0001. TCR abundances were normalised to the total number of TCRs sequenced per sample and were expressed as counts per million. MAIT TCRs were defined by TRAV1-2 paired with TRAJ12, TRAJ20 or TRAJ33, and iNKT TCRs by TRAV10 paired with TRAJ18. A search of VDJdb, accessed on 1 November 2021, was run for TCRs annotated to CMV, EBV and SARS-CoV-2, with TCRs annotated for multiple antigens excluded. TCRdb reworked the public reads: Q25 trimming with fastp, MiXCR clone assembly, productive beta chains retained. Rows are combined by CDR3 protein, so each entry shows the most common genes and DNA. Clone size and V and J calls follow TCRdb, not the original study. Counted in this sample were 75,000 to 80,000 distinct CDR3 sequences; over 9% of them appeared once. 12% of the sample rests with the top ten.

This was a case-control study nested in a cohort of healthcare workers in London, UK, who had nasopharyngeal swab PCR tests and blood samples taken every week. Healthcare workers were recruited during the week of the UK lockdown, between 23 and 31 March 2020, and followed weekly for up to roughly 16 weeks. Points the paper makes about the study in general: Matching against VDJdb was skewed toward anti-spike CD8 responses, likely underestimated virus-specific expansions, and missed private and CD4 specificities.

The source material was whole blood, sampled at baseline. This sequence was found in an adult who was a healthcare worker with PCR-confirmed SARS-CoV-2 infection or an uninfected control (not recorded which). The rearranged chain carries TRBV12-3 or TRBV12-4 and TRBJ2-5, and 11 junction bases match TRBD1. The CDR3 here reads CASSSGTGGQETQYF. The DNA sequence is TGTGCCAGCAGTTCCGGGACAGGGGGACAAGAGACCCAGTACTTC.